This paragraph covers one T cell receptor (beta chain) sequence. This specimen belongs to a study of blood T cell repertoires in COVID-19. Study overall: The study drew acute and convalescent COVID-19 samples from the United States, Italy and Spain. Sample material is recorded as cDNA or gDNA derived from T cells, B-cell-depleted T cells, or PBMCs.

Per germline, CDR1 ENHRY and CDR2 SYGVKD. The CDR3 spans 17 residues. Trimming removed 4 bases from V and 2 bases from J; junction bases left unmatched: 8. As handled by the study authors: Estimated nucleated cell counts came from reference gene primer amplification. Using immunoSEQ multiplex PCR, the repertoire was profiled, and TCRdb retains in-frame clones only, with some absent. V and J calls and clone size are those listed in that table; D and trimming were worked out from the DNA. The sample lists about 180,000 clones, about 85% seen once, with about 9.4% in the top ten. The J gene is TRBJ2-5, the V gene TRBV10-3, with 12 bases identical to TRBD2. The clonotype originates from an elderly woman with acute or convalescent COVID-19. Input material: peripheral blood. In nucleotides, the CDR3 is TGTGCCATCAGTGGGTCTAGCGGGAGGGCCCGGCAAGAGACCCAGTACTTC. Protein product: CAISGSSGRARQETQYF.